These T cell receptor beta chains were read from a single sample in a study of cytotoxic CD8 clonotypes in ibrutinib-treated CLL. The table came from immunoSEQ multiplex PCR; TCRdb's copy has only in-frame clones and leaves some out. Found here are around 330,000 clones, roughly 70% of them singletons; the top ten hold 6.3%. Material: PBMCs, obtained after 36 months of ibrutinib treatment. The receptor set was obtained from a human donor with chronic lymphocytic leukemia. Each CDR3 is given with its conserved first and last residue. The order of the fields is clone size, J gene, V gene, D gene, CDR3 protein, CDR3 DNA. D genes are given only for firm matches. Expanded clones are given a class, and other clones once, few, many or no size at all.

abundance: few; j_gene: TRBJ2-7; v_gene: TRBV13; d_gene: TRBD2; CDR3aa: CASSPGTSAEQYF; CDR3nt: TGTGCCAGCAGCCCGGGGACTAGCGCCGAGCAGTACTTC
abundance: -; j_gene: TRBJ2-1; v_gene: TRBV5-6; d_gene: -; CDR3aa: CASSKEWAVGVGYGEQFF; CDR3nt: TGTGCCAGCAGCAAAGAATGGGCGGTGGGTGTGGGGTATGGTGAGCAGTTCTTC
abundance: -; j_gene: TRBJ2-2; v_gene: TRBV7-3; d_gene: TRBD1; CDR3aa: CASSFDRANTGELFF; CDR3nt: TGTGCCAGCAGCTTCGACAGGGCGAACACCGGGGAGCTGTTTTTT
abundance: -; j_gene: TRBJ2-1; v_gene: TRBV4-2; d_gene: -; CDR3aa: CASSMRRHTNNEQFF; CDR3nt: TGTGCCAGCAGCATGCGGCGGCACACAAACAATGAGCAGTTCTTC
abundance: few; j_gene: TRBJ1-2; v_gene: TRBV7-9; d_gene: -; CDR3aa: CASTPREASNYGYTF; CDR3nt: TGTGCCAGCACCCCCAGGGAGGCTTCTAACTATGGCTACACCTTC
abundance: -; j_gene: TRBJ2-1; v_gene: TRBV6-1; d_gene: TRBD1; CDR3aa: CATLDPGQIGVF; CDR3nt: TGTGCCACCCTCGACCCGGGACAGATCGGGGTCTTC
abundance: -; j_gene: TRBJ2-1; v_gene: TRBV6-1; d_gene: -; CDR3aa: CASSEVGGQFF; CDR3nt: TGTGCCAGCAGTGAAGTGGGTGGGCAGTTCTTC
abundance: few; j_gene: TRBJ2-4; v_gene: TRBV6-1; d_gene: -; CDR3aa: CASSQYTSQGIF; CDR3nt: TGTGCCAGCAGCCAGTACACAAGCCAAGGTATCTTC
abundance: -; j_gene: TRBJ1-2; v_gene: TRBV29-1; d_gene: TRBD1; CDR3aa: CSVETGQGGGYTF; CDR3nt: TGCAGCGTTGAGACCGGACAGGGCGGAGGCTACACCTTC
abundance: -; j_gene: TRBJ2-3; v_gene: TRBV5-1; d_gene: TRBD1; CDR3aa: CASRGQVTTDTQYF; CDR3nt: TGCGCCAGCAGGGGACAGGTGACGACAGATACGCAGTATTTT
abundance: -; j_gene: TRBJ2-3; v_gene: TRBV15; d_gene: -; CDR3aa: CATSRPPFSRGLTDTQYF; CDR3nt: TGTGCCACCAGCAGACCCCCGTTCTCCCGGGGACTCACAGATACGCAGTATTTT
abundance: -; j_gene: TRBJ2-7; v_gene: TRBV7-2; d_gene: TRBD2; CDR3aa: CASSWGSGRGLYEQYF; CDR3nt: TGTGCCAGCAGCTGGGGTAGCGGGAGGGGACTCTACGAGCAGTACTTC
abundance: -; j_gene: TRBJ2-3; v_gene: TRBV28; d_gene: -; CDR3aa: CASTPGEDTQYF; CDR3nt: TGTGCCAGCACCCCCGGAGAAGATACGCAGTATTTT
abundance: few; j_gene: TRBJ2-5; v_gene: TRBV5-1; d_gene: -; CDR3aa: CASSSEGRSQYF; CDR3nt: TGCGCCAGCAGCTCGGAGGGGAGATCCCAGTACTTC
abundance: -; j_gene: TRBJ1-6; v_gene: TRBV21-1; d_gene: -; CDR3aa: CASSKLGQESSYNSPLHF; CDR3nt: TGTGCCAGCAGCAAACTCGGGCAAGAGAGCTCCTATAATTCACCCCTCCACTTT
abundance: -; j_gene: TRBJ2-5; v_gene: TRBV18; d_gene: -; CDR3aa: CASSPGVPQETQYF; CDR3nt: TGTGCCAGCTCACCGGGAGTTCCACAAGAGACCCAGTACTTC
abundance: many; j_gene: TRBJ1-2; v_gene: TRBV7-9; d_gene: -; CDR3aa: CASSLAGVGYTF; CDR3nt: TGTGCCAGCAGCTTAGCAGGGGTTGGCTACACCTTC
abundance: -; j_gene: TRBJ1-5; v_gene: TRBV28; d_gene: TRBD1; CDR3aa: CASSPGTVNQPQHF; CDR3nt: TGTGCCAGCAGTCCCGGGACAGTCAATCAGCCCCAGCATTTT
abundance: -; j_gene: TRBJ2-2; v_gene: TRBV9; d_gene: -; CDR3aa: CASSAPGGPTGELFF; CDR3nt: TGTGCCAGCAGCGCCCCCGGGGGGCCGACCGGGGAGCTGTTTTTT
abundance: -; j_gene: TRBJ1-2; v_gene: TRBV15; d_gene: -; CDR3aa: CATSRDRRQIYGYTF; CDR3nt: TGTGCCACCAGCAGAGATCGGCGACAAATCTATGGCTACACCTTC
abundance: few; j_gene: TRBJ2-3; v_gene: TRBV2; d_gene: TRBD2; CDR3aa: CASRSLAAFSTDTQYF; CDR3nt: TGTGCCAGCAGGTCCCTAGCGGCTTTTAGCACAGATACGCAGTATTTT
abundance: -; j_gene: TRBJ2-7; v_gene: TRBV5-1; d_gene: -; CDR3aa: CASSLTGERPYEQYF; CDR3nt: TGCGCCAGCAGCTTGACCGGGGAGCGGCCATACGAGCAGTACTTC
abundance: few; j_gene: TRBJ1-2; v_gene: TRBV4-2; d_gene: -; CDR3aa: CASSQPEAANYGYTF; CDR3nt: TGTGCCAGCAGCCAACCGGAGGCAGCTAACTATGGCTACACCTTC
abundance: -; j_gene: TRBJ2-2; v_gene: TRBV5-4; d_gene: TRBD2; CDR3aa: CASSRLAGGAGELFF; CDR3nt: TGTGCCAGCAGCCGACTTGCGGGAGGAGCCGGGGAGCTGTTTTTT
abundance: few; j_gene: TRBJ1-5; v_gene: TRBV19; d_gene: TRBD1; CDR3aa: CASSTRTGNNQPQHF; CDR3nt: TGTGCCAGTAGTACCCGGACAGGCAATAATCAGCCCCAGCATTTT
abundance: -; j_gene: TRBJ2-2; v_gene: TRBV7-2; d_gene: -; CDR3aa: CASSFKLSGELFF; CDR3nt: TGTGCCAGCAGCTTCAAACTTTCCGGGGAGCTGTTTTTT
abundance: -; j_gene: TRBJ2-7; v_gene: TRBV7-9; d_gene: TRBD1; CDR3aa: CASTRDRVYEQYF; CDR3nt: TGTGCCAGCACCCGGGACAGGGTATACGAGCAGTACTTC
abundance: few; j_gene: TRBJ1-5; v_gene: TRBV19; d_gene: TRBD1; CDR3aa: CASSTWTGGTNQPQHF; CDR3nt: TGTGCCAGTAGTACCTGGACAGGGGGGACTAATCAGCCCCAGCATTTT
abundance: once; j_gene: TRBJ2-7; v_gene: TRBV6-5; d_gene: TRBD1; CDR3aa: CASSLGQGALEQYF; CDR3nt: TGTGCCAGCAGTTTAGGACAGGGGGCATTAGAGCAGTACTTC
abundance: -; j_gene: TRBJ1-2; v_gene: TRBV25-1; d_gene: -; CDR3aa: CASSAYMAGGYTF; CDR3nt: TGTGCCAGCAGTGCCTACATGGCAGGAGGCTACACCTTC
abundance: few; j_gene: TRBJ2-5; v_gene: TRBV5-1; d_gene: -; CDR3aa: CASSLAVSQETQYF; CDR3nt: TGCGCCAGCAGCTTGGCCGTCAGTCAAGAGACCCAGTACTTC
abundance: -; j_gene: TRBJ2-7; v_gene: TRBV7-2; d_gene: TRBD2; CDR3aa: CASSFVNSGYYEQYF; CDR3nt: TGTGCCAGCAGCTTCGTTAATAGCGGGTATTACGAGCAGTACTTC
abundance: -; j_gene: TRBJ2-7; v_gene: TRBV1; d_gene: -; CDR3aa: CTSSQDWWVETRDHYEQYF; CDR3nt: TGCACCAGCAGCCAAGATTGGTGGGTGGAGACTAGGGACCACTACGAGCAGTACTTC
abundance: -; j_gene: TRBJ2-5; v_gene: TRBV4-2; d_gene: TRBD2; CDR3aa: CASSHGTSGGYQETQYF; CDR3nt: TGTGCCAGCAGCCATGGGACTAGCGGGGGGTACCAAGAGACCCAGTACTTC